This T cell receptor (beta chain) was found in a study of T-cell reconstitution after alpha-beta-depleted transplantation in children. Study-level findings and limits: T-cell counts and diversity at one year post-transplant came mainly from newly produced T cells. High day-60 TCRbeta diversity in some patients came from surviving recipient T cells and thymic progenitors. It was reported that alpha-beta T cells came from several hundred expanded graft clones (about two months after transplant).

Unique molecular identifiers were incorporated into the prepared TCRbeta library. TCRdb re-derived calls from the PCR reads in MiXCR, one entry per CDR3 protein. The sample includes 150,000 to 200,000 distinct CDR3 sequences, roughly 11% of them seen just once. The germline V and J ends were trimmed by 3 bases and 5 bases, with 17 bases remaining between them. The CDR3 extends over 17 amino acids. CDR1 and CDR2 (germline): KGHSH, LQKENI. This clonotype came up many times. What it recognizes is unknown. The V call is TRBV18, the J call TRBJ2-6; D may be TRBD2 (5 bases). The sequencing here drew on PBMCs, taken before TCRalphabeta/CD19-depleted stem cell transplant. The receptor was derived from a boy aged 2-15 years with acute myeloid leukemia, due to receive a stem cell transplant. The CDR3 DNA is TGTGCCAGCTCACCCGGGGTTGATCAACAACGGGCCAACGTCCTGACTTTC. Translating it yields CASSPGVDQQRANVLTF.